This T cell receptor beta chain was documented in a study of blood T cell repertoires in COVID-19. Overall study: Acute-phase and convalescent COVID-19 samples originated in the United States, Italy and Spain.

The authors' processing: Quantification of nucleated cells was approximated via reference gene primer amplification. Data came from immunoSEQ multiplex PCR; TCRdb stores just in-frame clones and leaves some out. V and J calls and clone size are as listed in that table; D and trimming were resolved from the DNA. This sample has approximately 270,000 clones, with 85% to 90% found just once. The cohort comprised adults aged roughly 18 to 95 years residing in under 30 US areas. This receptor was obtained from a man in his forties who had recovered from COVID-19. What was sequenced was PBMCs or T cells enriched from blood (not recorded which).

The CDR3 reads CASSDRDRGSPLHF. The CDR3 DNA reads as TGTGCCAGCAGTGACAGGGATCGAGGTTCACCCCTCCACTTT. The V gene is TRBV2, the J gene TRBJ1-6, with a weak D call TRBD1 (5 bases). V shed 3 bases and J shed 9 bases, with 12 bases lying between them. This CDR3 comprises 14 residues. Germline V gene sequence: CDR1 SNHLY, CDR2 FYNNEI.